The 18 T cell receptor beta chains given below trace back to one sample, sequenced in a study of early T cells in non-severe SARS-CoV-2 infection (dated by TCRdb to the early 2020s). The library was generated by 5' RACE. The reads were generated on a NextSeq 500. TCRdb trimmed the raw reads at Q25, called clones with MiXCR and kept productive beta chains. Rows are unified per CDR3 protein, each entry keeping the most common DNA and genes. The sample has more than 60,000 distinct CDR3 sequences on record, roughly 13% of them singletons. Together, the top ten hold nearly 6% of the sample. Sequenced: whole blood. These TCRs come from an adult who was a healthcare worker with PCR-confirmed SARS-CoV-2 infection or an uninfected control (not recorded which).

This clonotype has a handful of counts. The CDR3 here is CASSPQGLSYGYTF. The CDR3 DNA reads TGTGCCAGCAGTCCCCAGGGACTGAGCTATGGCTACACCTTC. The rearrangement links TRBV7-8 to TRBJ1-2; TRBD1 is a possible D gene (5 bases). The CDR3 covers 14 residues. Trimming pared 6 bases from V and 4 bases from J, leaving 15 bases between. CDR1 and CDR2 from the germline V gene are SGHVS and FQNEAQ.

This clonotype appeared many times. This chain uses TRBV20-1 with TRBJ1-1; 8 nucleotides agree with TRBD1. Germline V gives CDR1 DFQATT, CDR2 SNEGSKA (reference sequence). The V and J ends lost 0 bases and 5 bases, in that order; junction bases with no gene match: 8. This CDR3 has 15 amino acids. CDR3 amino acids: CSARDQGQGKTEAFF. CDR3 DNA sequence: TGCAGTGCTAGAGATCAAGGACAGGGAAAGACTGAAGCTTTCTTT.

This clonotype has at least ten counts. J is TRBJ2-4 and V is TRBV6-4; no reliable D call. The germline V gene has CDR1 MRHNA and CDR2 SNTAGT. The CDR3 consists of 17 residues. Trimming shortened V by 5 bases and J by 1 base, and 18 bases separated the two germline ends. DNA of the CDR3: TGTGCCAGCAGTTTTAGTATCACCGTTTGGGCCAAAAACATTCAGTACTTC. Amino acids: CASSFSITVWAKNIQYF.

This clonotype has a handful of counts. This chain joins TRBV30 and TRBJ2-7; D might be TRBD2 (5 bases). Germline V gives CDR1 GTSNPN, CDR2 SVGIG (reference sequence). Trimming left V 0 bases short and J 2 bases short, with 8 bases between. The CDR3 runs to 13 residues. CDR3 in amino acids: CAWSVRGPYEQYF. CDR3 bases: TGTGCCTGGAGTGTACGGGGTCCCTACGAGCAGTACTTC.

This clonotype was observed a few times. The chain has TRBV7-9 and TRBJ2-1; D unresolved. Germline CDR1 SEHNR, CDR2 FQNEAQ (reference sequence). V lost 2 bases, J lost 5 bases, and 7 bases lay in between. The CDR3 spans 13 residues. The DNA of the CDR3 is TGTGCCAGCAGCTTACCCCTCAACAATGAGCAGTTCTTC. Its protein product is CASSLPLNNEQFF.

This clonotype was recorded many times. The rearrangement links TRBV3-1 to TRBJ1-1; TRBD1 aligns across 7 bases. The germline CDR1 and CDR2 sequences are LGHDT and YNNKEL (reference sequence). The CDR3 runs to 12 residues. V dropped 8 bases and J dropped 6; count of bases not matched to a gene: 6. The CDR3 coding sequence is TGTGCCAGCGGAGACAGGGTTCCTGAAGCTTTCTTT. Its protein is CASGDRVPEAFF.

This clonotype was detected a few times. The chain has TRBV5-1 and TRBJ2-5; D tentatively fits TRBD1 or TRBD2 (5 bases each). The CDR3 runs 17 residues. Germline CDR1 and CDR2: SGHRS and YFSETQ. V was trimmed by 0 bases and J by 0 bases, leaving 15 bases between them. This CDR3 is CASSLGSGPQYQETQYF. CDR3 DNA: TGCGCCAGCAGCTTGGGTTCGGGGCCTCAGTACCAAGAGACCCAGTACTTC.

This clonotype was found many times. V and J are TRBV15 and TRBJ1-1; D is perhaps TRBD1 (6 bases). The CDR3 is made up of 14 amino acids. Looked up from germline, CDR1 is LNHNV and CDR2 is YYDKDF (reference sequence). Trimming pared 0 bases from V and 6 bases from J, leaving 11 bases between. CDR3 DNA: TGTGCCACCAGCAGAGATAGGGGGAGCGCTGAAGCTTTCTTT. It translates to CATSRDRGSAEAFF.

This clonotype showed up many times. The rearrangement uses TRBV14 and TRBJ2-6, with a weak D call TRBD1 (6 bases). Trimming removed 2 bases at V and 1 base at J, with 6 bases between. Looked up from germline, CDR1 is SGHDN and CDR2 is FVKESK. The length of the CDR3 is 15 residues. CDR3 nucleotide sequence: TGTGCCAGCAGCCAAACAGGGTCTGGGGCCAACGTCCTGACTTTC. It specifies CASSQTGSGANVLTF.

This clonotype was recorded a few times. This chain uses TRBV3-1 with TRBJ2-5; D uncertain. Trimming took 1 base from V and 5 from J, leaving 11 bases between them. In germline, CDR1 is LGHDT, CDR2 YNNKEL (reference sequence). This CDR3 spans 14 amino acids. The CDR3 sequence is CASSQGGSVETQYF. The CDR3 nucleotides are TGTGCCAGCAGCCAAGGAGGCTCCGTGGAGACCCAGTACTTC.

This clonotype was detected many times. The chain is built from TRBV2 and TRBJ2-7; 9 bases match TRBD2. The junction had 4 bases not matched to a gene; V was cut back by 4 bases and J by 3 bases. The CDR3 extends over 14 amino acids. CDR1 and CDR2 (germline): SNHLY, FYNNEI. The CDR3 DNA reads TGTGCCAGCAGTGGAATTAGCGGGAGCTACGAGCAGTACTTC. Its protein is CASSGISGSYEQYF.

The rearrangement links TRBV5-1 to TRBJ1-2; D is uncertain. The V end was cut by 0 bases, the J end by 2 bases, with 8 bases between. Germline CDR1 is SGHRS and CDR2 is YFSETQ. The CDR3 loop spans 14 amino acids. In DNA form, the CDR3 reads TGCGCCAGCAGCTTGGACGGCGGCAACTATGGCTACACCTTC. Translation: CASSLDGGNYGYTF.

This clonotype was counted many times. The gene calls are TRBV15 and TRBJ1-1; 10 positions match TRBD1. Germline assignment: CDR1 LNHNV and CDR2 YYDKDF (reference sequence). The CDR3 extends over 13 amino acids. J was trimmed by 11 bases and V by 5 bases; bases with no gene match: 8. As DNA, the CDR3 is TGTGCCACCAGCCTCGGGACAGGGGTAGGGGCTTTCTTT. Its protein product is CATSLGTGVGAFF.

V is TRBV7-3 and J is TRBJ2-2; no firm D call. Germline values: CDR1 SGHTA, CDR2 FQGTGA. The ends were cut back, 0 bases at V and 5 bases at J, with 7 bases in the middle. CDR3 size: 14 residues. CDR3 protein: CASSLTWPTGELFF. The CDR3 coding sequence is TGTGCCAGCAGCTTAACTTGGCCAACCGGGGAGCTGTTTTTT.

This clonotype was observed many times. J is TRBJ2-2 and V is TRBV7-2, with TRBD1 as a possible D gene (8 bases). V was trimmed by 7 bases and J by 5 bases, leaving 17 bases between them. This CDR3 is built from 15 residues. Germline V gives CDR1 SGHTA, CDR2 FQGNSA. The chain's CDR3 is CASTPRGRGTGELFF. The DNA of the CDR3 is TGTGCCAGCACCCCCAGGGGGCGGGGGACCGGGGAGCTGTTTTTT.

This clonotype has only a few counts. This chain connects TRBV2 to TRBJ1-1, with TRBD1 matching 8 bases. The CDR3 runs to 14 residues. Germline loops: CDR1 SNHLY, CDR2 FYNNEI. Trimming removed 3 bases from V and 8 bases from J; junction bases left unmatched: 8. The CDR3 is CASSEDRAPPEAFF. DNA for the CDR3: TGTGCCAGCAGTGAGGACAGGGCTCCTCCGGAAGCTTTCTTT.

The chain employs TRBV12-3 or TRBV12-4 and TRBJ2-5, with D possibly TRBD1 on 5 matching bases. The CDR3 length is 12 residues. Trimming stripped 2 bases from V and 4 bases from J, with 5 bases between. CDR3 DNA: TGTGCCAGCAGTTTAACAGGAGAGACCCAGTACTTC. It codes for CASSLTGETQYF.

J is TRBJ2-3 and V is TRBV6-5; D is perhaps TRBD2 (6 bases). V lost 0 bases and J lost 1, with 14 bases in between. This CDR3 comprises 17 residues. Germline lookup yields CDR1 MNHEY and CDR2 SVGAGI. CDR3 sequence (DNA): TGTGCCAGCAGTTACTCTCCAGCGGGTCGGGGCACAGATACGCAGTATTTT. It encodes CASSYSPAGRGTDTQYF.